A selection of T cell receptor beta chains follows, all from one sample in a study of CD8 T cells in ankylosing spondylitis. Each CDR3 protein is one row after TCRdb ran MiXCR on the 5' RACE reads. Here the sample spans a few hundred thousand distinct CDR3 sequences, approximately 10% being singletons. The sequenced material came from blood, either unsorted or a sorted T cell fraction (not recorded which). The source is a male donor with ankylosing spondylitis or in good health (not recorded which). CDR3s include the opening cysteine and the closing phenylalanine or tryptophan. The order of the fields is V gene, J gene, CDR3 protein.

>TRBV6-1|TRBJ2-2
CASSENTGELFF
>TRBV10-3|TRBJ2-2
CAISVNRGSAGELFF
>TRBV7-2|TRBJ2-3
CASSPHPVAARDTQYF
>TRBV28|TRBJ2-1
CAMGPGLVCWEQFF
>TRBV3-1|TRBJ2-2
CASRHAGVDGELFF
>TRBV24-1|TRBJ1-5
CATSGTASSNQPQHF
>TRBV4-2|TRBJ1-6
CASSQVAGLYNSPLHF
>TRBV7-3|TRBJ2-1
CASSLTGAPDEQFF
>TRBV7-3|TRBJ2-7
CASSPNRDAGEQYF
>TRBV20-1|TRBJ2-7
CSAREDGEEQYF
>TRBV28|TRBJ2-1
CASSRIRAGGEQFF
>TRBV12-3/TRBV12-4|TRBJ1-6
CASSTTAGGSPLHF
>TRBV6-1|TRBJ2-1
CASDAHRLEQSEQFF
>TRBV5-1|TRBJ2-5
CASSLEDGGAGETQYF
>TRBV20-1|TRBJ2-3
CSARTGGKSDTQYF
>TRBV18|TRBJ2-3
CASSHGTGGDTQYF
>TRBV5-1|TRBJ2-2
CASSPRTGTDTGELFF
>TRBV5-1|TRBJ2-1
CASSSRLGLYNEQFF
>TRBV9|TRBJ2-1
CASSVVGDRDNEQFF
>TRBV4-1|TRBJ1-4
CASSQMGPGVNEKLFF
>TRBV24-1|TRBJ2-3
CATSDPGTGTSTDTQYF
>TRBV4-2|TRBJ2-3
CASSKERTSGGPTDTQYF
>TRBV20-1|TRBJ1-2
CSANRDRRNGGYGYTF
>TRBV11-3|TRBJ2-6
CASSPLGFNVLTF
>TRBV29-1|TRBJ2-2
CSVERGQNTGELFF
>TRBV25-1|TRBJ2-1
CASSEPLAGGLYEQFF
>TRBV7-2|TRBJ2-5
CASSFAGLETQYF
>TRBV5-1|TRBJ2-7
CASSYRDDRASYEQYF
>TRBV10-3|TRBJ2-5
CAIRDSQETQYF
>TRBV27|TRBJ2-2
CASSKDRGPTGELFF